The clone carrying this T cell receptor (beta chain) was seen just once. These data belong to a study of cytomegalovirus exposure and HLA in healthy donors. Germline V CDR1 and CDR2: SGHNT, YYREEE (reference sequence). This CDR3 is 15 amino acids long. V was pared by 4 bases and J by 7 bases, with 6 bases of the junction left unmatched. 13 Jbeta primers and 60 Vbeta primers were used for the PCR. Clones were read by immunoSEQ multiplex PCR, and TCRdb kept only the in-frame ones, dropping some. The sample records 100,000 or so clones, around 80% being singletons. The origin of this receptor is a woman between 50 and 59 years old in good health and CMV-seropositive. Sequenced input: PBMCs. The rearrangement links TRBV5-4 to TRBJ2-7; 15 bases match TRBD2. The CDR3 DNA reads TGTGCCAGCAGCACGGGACTAGCGGGAGGTTGGGAGCAGTACTTC. It yields the protein CASSTGLAGGWEQYF.